This T cell receptor (beta chain) was retrieved from a study of blood T cell repertoires in COVID-19 (dated by TCRdb to between 2020 and 2021). Background on the whole study: Samples covering the acute and convalescent phases of COVID-19 were provided by collaborators in the United States, Italy and Spain. The prospective study material was composed of cDNA or gDNA derived from T cells, B-cell-depleted T cells, or PBMCs. Subjects who had been exposed to COVID-19, were actively infected with it, or had recovered from it provided the deeply sampled blood TCRbeta repertoires that made up the dataset. The repertoires were released in a freely available public database intended as a resource for research on the immune response to SARS-CoV-2. The samples were drawn from two sources: the first 160 participants of the ongoing ImmuneRACE study, and 1,254 subjects contributed by 6 global collaborators. Sample metadata almost always included a de-identified subject ID, COVID-19 status, age in years and sex. Where available, HLA class I and class II types were obtained from metadata supplied by the sample provider rather than from assay-based typing.

TCRbeta CDR3 regions were amplified from genomic DNA by means of the immunoSEQ Assay, a bias-controlled multiplex PCR. Turning to the authors' computational methods: The number of nucleated cells in each sample was estimated by amplification of reference gene primers within the assay. To quantify the absolute abundance of each unique TCRbeta CDR3 rearrangement, sequence reads were collapsed and filtered. For each sample, productive Simpson clonality was calculated as the square root of Simpson's diversity index across productive rearrangements. Sourced from immuneACCESS, this table was stored by TCRdb with only in-frame sequences that have V and J called. A share of the clones is absent; for the studies checked, an unresolved V gene accounts for under half, and the remainder has no known explanation. From that table come the V and J calls and clone size; the DNA was used to work out D and trimming. The sample profile shows over 200,000 clones; 80% to 95% of them were found once. Over 0.75% of the sample goes to the ten largest clones.

From the cysteine through the phenylalanine, the CDR3 covers 15 amino acids. Of the read, only the CDR3 DNA is kept; its 45 bases are in frame from base 1. CDR1 and CDR2 were assigned from the germline V gene as MDHEN and SYDVKM. From V the trimming removes 7 bases and from J it removes 5 bases, while the gene matches leave 10 bases of the junction unaccounted for. This clone was seen just once. It has no known antigen specificity. One base away there is no much larger clone; base qualities are not given. One collaborating source in Seattle enrolled patients during active infection and followed them longitudinally through the course of disease. The collaborating institutions used their own protocols to collect whole blood in K2EDTA tubes. For TCRbeta analysis, collaborators shipped samples in one of three forms: frozen whole blood, isolated PBMCs, or DNA extracted from either of those sample types.

Overall study results and their limits: The quantity of clinical and demographic metadata differed by source and by participant and was supplied without curation.

The receptor chain draws on TRBV28 and TRBJ1-3, with 8 bases matching TRBD1. This sequence was found in a man in his fifties or sixties with COVID-19, enrolled during active disease. Sequencing was carried out using peripheral blood. Here is the DNA: TGTGCCAGCACCCTACAAGGACAGGGCAGAAACACCATATATTTT. Its protein product is CASTLQGQGRNTIYF.